The 10 T cell receptor beta chains in this list originate from one sample, sequenced in a study of blood T cells in healthy people across ages. A J-beta primer mix and a sample-barcoded 5' primer were used in a second PCR of about 7 to 11 cycles. TCRdb re-called the 5' RACE reads through MiXCR, storing one row per CDR3 protein. Here the sample spans 700,000 or so distinct CDR3 sequences, approximately 40% being singletons. What was sequenced was blood. These receptors were obtained from a man older than 75 in good health.

The chain has TRBV7-2 and TRBJ2-1; unclear D gene. In germline, CDR1 is SGHTA, CDR2 FQGNSA. V was trimmed by 2 bases and J by 8 bases, leaving 10 bases between them. The CDR3 has 13 residues. The CDR3, as DNA: TGTGCCAGCAGCTTACGGATGGCCGATGAGCAGTTCTTC. Translated: CASSLRMADEQFF.

The J gene is TRBJ2-1, the V gene TRBV27; a possible D gene is TRBD1 (5 bases). Trimming pared 2 bases from V and 7 bases from J, leaving 9 bases between. The CDR3 is made up of 13 amino acids. The germline gives CDR1 MNHEY, CDR2 SMNVEV (reference sequence). CDR3: CASSLRQSNEQFF. Written as DNA, the CDR3 is TGTGCCAGCAGTTTACGACAGTCGAATGAGCAGTTCTTC.

This chain connects TRBV6-2 or TRBV6-3 to TRBJ2-1; 13 bases fit TRBD2. Unmatched junction bases numbered 4, after V lost 0 bases and J lost 5 bases. CDR1 and CDR2 (germline): MNHEY, SVGEGT. The CDR3 spans 17 residues. The CDR3 bases are TGTGCCAGCAGTTACTCGGGACTAGCGGGAATCCACAATGAGCAGTTCTTC. It encodes CASSYSGLAGIHNEQFF.

V usage is TRBV4-3 and J usage is TRBJ1-4; 7 bases are a match to TRBD1. After removal of 0 bases from V and 7 bases from J, the junction contained 8 bases not matched to a gene. Germline CDR1 LGHNA, CDR2 YSLEER. This CDR3 spans 16 amino acids. CDR3 sequence: CASSQDLGAGGEKLFF. The DNA for the CDR3 is TGCGCCAGCAGCCAAGATCTGGGGGCAGGGGGTGAAAAACTGTTTTTT.

This chain links TRBV20-1 with TRBJ1-1; 7 nucleotides align to TRBD1. There are 14 residues in the CDR3. Germline V gene lookup returns CDR1 DFQATT and CDR2 SNEGSKA (reference sequence). With 5 bases clipped from V and 0 bases from J, the junction kept 6 bases outside the gene matches. This CDR3 is CSAVETGLNTEAFF. CDR3 bases: TGCAGTGCTGTAGAGACAGGGTTGAACACTGAAGCTTTCTTT.

Comment on this clonotype: A junction boundary mismatches the germline segment, possibly from a read error. The V gene is TRBV27, the J gene TRBJ1-5, with D unresolved. The CDR3 loop spans 16 amino acids. Germline values: CDR1 MNHEY, CDR2 SMNVEV (reference sequence). In DNA, the CDR3 is TGTGTCAGCAGTTTAAAGGGAACCTATAGCAATCAGCCCCAGCATTTT. Translation gives CVSSLKGTYSNQPQHF.

The chain has TRBV5-1 and TRBJ2-6; D is ambiguous. The CDR3 extends over 16 amino acids. Trimming cost V 4 bases and J 4 bases, with 15 bases left between them. Looked up from germline, CDR1 is SGHRS and CDR2 is YFSETQ. DNA of the CDR3: TGCGCCAGCAGCCCCAGTACCTCTCTGGGGGCCAACGTCCTGACTTTC. Residues: CASSPSTSLGANVLTF. The variable domain in full, with the rest retrieved from reference TRBV5-1 and TRBJ2-6, is KAGVTQTPRYLIKTRGQQVTLSCSPISGHRSVSWYQQTPGQGLQFLFEYFSETQRNKGNFPGRFSGRQFSNSRSEMNVSTLELGDSALYLCASSPSTSLGANVLTFGAGSRLTVL.

The rearrangement uses TRBV7-2 and TRBJ2-5; no firm D call. The germline V and J ends were trimmed by 6 bases and 1 base, with 15 bases remaining between them. The germline V gene encodes CDR1 SGHTA and CDR2 FQGNSA. The CDR3 covers 15 residues. The CDR3 here is CASRAKSGSQETQYF. CDR3 sequence (DNA): TGTGCCAGCAGGGCCAAGTCCGGTTCCCAAGAGACCCAGTACTTC.

This clonotype was observed a handful of times. V gene TRBV5-6 combines with J gene TRBJ2-5; D is possibly TRBD2 (6 bases). With the DNA end fitting TRBJ2-7 better, the J assignment may be wrong. The CDR3 has 14 amino acids. Germline lookup yields CDR1 SGHDT and CDR2 YYEEEE. CDR3: CASSFLGGGYEQYF. CDR3 in DNA: TGTGCCAGCAGCTTCCTCGGGGGAGGCTACGAGCAGTACTTC.

The gene calls are TRBV29-1 and TRBJ2-7, with TRBD2 identical over 8 bases. V gave up 0 bases and J gave up 7 bases; unmatched junction bases: 5. The CDR3 extends over 13 amino acids. Germline-derived CDR1 and CDR2 are SQVTM and ANQGSEA. The CDR3 sequence: CSVEDLRGGEQYF. The CDR3 DNA reads as TGCAGCGTTGAAGATCTTCGGGGGGGTGAGCAGTACTTC.